In this sample, the clone carrying this T cell receptor (beta chain) turned up a few times. Antigen specificity is unknown. Measured with immunoSEQ multiplex PCR; TCRdb has only the in-frame clones, and not every one. The table records 40,000 to 65,000 clones, roughly 83% of them present only once. These data are taken from a study of T cells in localized non-small cell lung cancer. Whole-study findings and limits: Uninvolved nearby lung showed the greatest T cell clonality, exceeding that found in tumor. The appearance of a median approximately 60 of the top 100 tumor clones was seen in adjacent lung. Because only a single region of the tumor was sequenced, heterogeneity remains possible. Higher T cell density in the blood was associated with longer overall survival, whereas higher adjacent-lung clonality associated with shorter survival.

The CDR3 extends over 14 amino acids. Germline values: CDR1 SGHNT, CDR2 YYREEE (reference sequence). V shed 5 bases and J 2 bases; nucleotides not matched to a gene: 6. The starting material was peripheral blood mononuclear cells, obtained before any cancer treatment. This chain links TRBV5-4 with TRBJ1-2; 7 bases agree with TRBD1. The TCR was taken from a man aged 35-69 years with stage III lung adenocarcinoma. Here the CDR3 DNA reads TGTGCCAGCAGGGCGGGGACAGCAAACTATGGCTACACCTTC. Translating it yields CASRAGTANYGYTF.